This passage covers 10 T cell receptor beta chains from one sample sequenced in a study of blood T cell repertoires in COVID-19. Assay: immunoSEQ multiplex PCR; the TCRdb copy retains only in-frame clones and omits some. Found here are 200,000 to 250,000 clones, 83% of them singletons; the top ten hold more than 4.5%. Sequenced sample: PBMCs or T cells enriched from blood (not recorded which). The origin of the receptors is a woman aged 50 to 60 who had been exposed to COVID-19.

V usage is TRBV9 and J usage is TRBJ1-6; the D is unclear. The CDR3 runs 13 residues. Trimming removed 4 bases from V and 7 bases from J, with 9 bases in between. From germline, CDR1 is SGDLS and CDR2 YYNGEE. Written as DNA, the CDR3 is TGTGCCAGCAGCCCTATCGGGAATTCACCCCTCCACTTT. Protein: CASSPIGNSPLHF.

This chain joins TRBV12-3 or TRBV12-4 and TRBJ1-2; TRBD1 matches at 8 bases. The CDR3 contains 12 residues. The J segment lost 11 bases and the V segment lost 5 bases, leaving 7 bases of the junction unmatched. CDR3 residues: CASSKDRAMYTF. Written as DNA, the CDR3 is TGTGCCAGCAGTAAGGACAGGGCAATGTACACCTTC.

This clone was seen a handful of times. DNA for the CDR3: TGTGCCAGCAGCCAAGGCCCGGACAGTTCCTATGGCTACACCTTC. Its translation: CASSQGPDSSYGYTF. This chain links TRBV3-1 (or the pseudogene TRBV3-2) with TRBJ1-2, with D possibly matching TRBD1 (6 bases). The germline V gene encodes CDR1 LGHDT and CDR2 YNNKEL (reference sequence). V was clipped by 1 base and J by 4 bases, with 13 bases between them. The CDR3 contains 15 residues.

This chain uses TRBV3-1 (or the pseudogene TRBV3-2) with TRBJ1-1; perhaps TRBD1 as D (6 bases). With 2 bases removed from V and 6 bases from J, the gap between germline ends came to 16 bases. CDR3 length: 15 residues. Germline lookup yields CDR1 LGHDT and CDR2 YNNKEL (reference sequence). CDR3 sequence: CASSQRGGVFAEAFF. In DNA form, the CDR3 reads TGTGCCAGCAGCCAAAGGGGGGGGGTTTTCGCTGAAGCTTTCTTT.

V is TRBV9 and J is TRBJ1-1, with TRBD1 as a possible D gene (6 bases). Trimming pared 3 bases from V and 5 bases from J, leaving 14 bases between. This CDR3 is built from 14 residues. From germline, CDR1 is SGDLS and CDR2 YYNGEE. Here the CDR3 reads CASSAPNRVTEAFF. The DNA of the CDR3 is TGTGCCAGCAGCGCACCTAACAGGGTGACTGAAGCTTTCTTT.

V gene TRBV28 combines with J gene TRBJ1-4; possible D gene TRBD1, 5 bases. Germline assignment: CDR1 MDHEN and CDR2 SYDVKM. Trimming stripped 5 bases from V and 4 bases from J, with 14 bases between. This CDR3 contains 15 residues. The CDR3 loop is CASSARGGFNEKLFF. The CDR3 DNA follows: TGTGCCAGCAGTGCACGGGGGGGATTTAATGAAAAACTGTTTTTT.

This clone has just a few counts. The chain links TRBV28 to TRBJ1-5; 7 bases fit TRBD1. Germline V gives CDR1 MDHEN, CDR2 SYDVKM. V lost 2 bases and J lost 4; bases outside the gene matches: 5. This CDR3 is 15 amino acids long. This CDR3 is CASSLTGVANQPQHF. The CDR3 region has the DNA TGTGCCAGCAGTTTAACAGGGGTCGCAAATCAGCCCCAGCATTTT. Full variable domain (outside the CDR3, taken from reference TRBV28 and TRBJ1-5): DVKVTQSSRYLVKRTGEKVFLECVQDMDHENMFWYRQDPGLGLRLIYFSYDVKMKEKGDIPEGYSVSREKKERFSLILESASTNQTSMYLCASSLTGVANQPQHFGDGTRLSIL.

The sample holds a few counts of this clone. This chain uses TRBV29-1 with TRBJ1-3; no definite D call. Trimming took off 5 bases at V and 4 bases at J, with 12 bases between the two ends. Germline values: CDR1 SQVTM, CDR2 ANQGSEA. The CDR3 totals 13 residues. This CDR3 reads CSVRWARGNTIYF. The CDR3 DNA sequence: TGCAGCGTTCGGTGGGCCCGCGGAAACACCATATATTTT.

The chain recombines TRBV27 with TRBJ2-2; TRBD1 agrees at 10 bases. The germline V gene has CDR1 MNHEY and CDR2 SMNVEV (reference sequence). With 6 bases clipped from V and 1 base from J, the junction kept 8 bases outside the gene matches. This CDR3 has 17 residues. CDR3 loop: CASRRTGGVGNTGELFF. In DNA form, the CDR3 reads TGTGCCAGCAGGCGGACAGGGGGAGTGGGGAACACCGGGGAGCTGTTTTTT.

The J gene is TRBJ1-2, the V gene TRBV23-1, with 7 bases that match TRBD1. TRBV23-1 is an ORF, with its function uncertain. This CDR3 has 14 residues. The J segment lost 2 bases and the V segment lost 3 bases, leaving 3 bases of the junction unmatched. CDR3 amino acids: CASSQGRGNYGYTF. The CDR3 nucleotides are TGCGCCAGCAGTCAGGGCAGGGGGAACTATGGCTACACCTTC.